Below are 13 T cell receptor beta chains sequenced from a single sample in a study of blood T cell repertoires in COVID-19. Some clones are missing from TCRdb's copy, which holds only in-frame ones; the method was immunoSEQ multiplex PCR. The data contain around 330,000 clones, 90% of them singletons. Sequenced material: PBMCs or T cells enriched from blood (not recorded which). The receptors were gathered from a man aged 55 to 70 who had recovered from COVID-19.

The CDR3, as DNA: TGTGCCACCAGCCCCGACAGATTCGGGCAGTACTTC. It codes for CATSPDRFGQYF. The rearrangement joins TRBV15 to TRBJ2-7; perhaps TRBD1 as D (5 bases). The CDR3 contains 12 residues. Germline V gene sequence: CDR1 LNHNV, CDR2 YYDKDF (reference sequence). V gave up 5 bases and J gave up 9 bases, with 14 bases separating them.

V is TRBV5-1 and J is TRBJ2-5; 9 bases map to TRBD2. The CDR3 sequence is 16 residues long. V shed 4 bases, J shed 5 bases, and the junction held 12 bases outside the gene matches. Germline V gene lookup returns CDR1 SGHRS and CDR2 YFSETQ. CDR3 region: CASSVTTSGGRETQYF. CDR3 DNA sequence: TGCGCCAGCAGCGTAACGACTAGCGGAGGACGGGAGACCCAGTACTTC. The whole variable domain, filled in from reference TRBV5-1 and TRBJ2-5, reads KAGVTQTPRYLIKTRGQQVTLSCSPISGHRSVSWYQQTPGQGLQFLFEYFSETQRNKGNFPGRFSGRQFSNSRSEMNVSTLELGDSALYLCASSVTTSGGRETQYFGPGTRLLVL.

The rearrangement joins TRBV3-1 (or the pseudogene TRBV3-2) to TRBJ1-1, with D tentatively TRBD1 (5 bases). CDR3 length: 18 residues. Germline V gene sequence: CDR1 LGHDT, CDR2 YNNKEL (reference sequence). Trimming took off 1 base at V and 1 base at J, with 19 bases between the two ends. The CDR3 DNA is TGTGCCAGCAGCCAAGCCTTCCTGGGGGGGTCGAAGAACACTGAAGCTTTCTTT. This encodes CASSQAFLGGSKNTEAFF.

The chain joins TRBV18 to TRBJ1-1; D ambiguous. Germline V gene data show CDR1 as KGHSH and CDR2 as LQKENI. The CDR3 totals 13 residues. The V end was cut by 7 bases, the J end by 0 bases, with 9 bases between. The CDR3 sequence is CASCRELNTEAFF. The CDR3 DNA reads as TGTGCCAGCTGCCGGGAGCTGAACACTGAAGCTTTCTTT.

This clone showed up just a few times. The V and J genes are TRBV11-2 and TRBJ1-2; D possibly corresponds to TRBD1 (6 bases). Looked up from germline, CDR1 is SGHAT and CDR2 is FQNNGV. V gave up 5 bases and J gave up 5 bases, with 15 bases separating them. The CDR3 has 14 residues. CDR3 bases: TGTGCCAGCAGCCCGGGCGGGGGGGCATATGGCTACACCTTC. It is translated as CASSPGGGAYGYTF.

V is TRBV20-1 and J is TRBJ1-5; D possibly corresponds to TRBD1 (5 bases). Trimming shortened V by 3 bases and J by 1 base, and 10 bases separated the two germline ends. The CDR3 runs 14 residues. Germline CDR1 is DFQATT and CDR2 is SNEGSKA (reference sequence). CDR3 bases: TGCAGTGCTAGTTCAGGGTGGAGCAATCAGCCCCAGCATTTT. Protein sequence: CSASSGWSNQPQHF.

The DNA for the CDR3 is TGTGCCAGCTCACCACTTGTACGGGACTCTGGAAACACCATATATTTT. Translation gives CASSPLVRDSGNTIYF. The genes are TRBV18 and TRBJ1-3; D gene unclear. Germline values: CDR1 KGHSH, CDR2 LQKENI. V gave up 1 base and J gave up 0 bases, with 10 bases separating them. This CDR3 spans 16 amino acids. The full variable domain, with the rest looked up from reference TRBV18 and TRBJ1-3, is NAGVMQNPRHLVRRRGQEARLRCSPMKGHSHVYWYRQLPEEGLKFMVYLQKENIIDESGMPKERFSAEFPKEGPSILRIQQVVRGDSAAYFCASSPLVRDSGNTIYFGEGSWLTVV.

The table lists this clone with a few counts. V is TRBV4-1 and J is TRBJ1-1, with D perhaps TRBD1 (5 bases). V shed 1 base and J shed 7 bases, with 16 bases lying between them. Germline CDR1 and CDR2: MGHRA and YSYEKL. The CDR3 is 15 residues long. CDR3 in amino acids: CASSQGGGEGREAFF. The CDR3 DNA follows: TGCGCCAGCAGCCAAGGTGGGGGGGAAGGACGTGAAGCTTTCTTT.

J is TRBJ2-3 and V is TRBV18, with 9 nucleotides matching TRBD1. The CDR3 runs 16 residues. With 4 bases clipped from V and 2 bases from J, the junction kept 7 bases outside the gene matches. Germline loops: CDR1 KGHSH, CDR2 LQKENI. The CDR3 here is CASSRLGTGTTDTQYF. DNA for the CDR3: TGTGCCAGCTCACGACTCGGGACAGGGACCACAGATACGCAGTATTTT.

J is TRBJ2-1 and V is TRBV6-1; D is perhaps TRBD2 (5 bases). Germline V gives CDR1 MNHNS, CDR2 SASEGT. The CDR3 is 16 amino acids. Deletions cut 1 base from V and 8 bases from J, with 18 bases between. This CDR3 is CASSEEEGISRYEQFF. DNA of the CDR3: TGTGCCAGCAGTGAAGAAGAGGGAATTTCTAGGTATGAGCAGTTCTTC.

This clone was seen just once. The sample holds other DNA sequences that translate to the same CDR3. The chain joins TRBV3-1 (or the pseudogene TRBV3-2) to TRBJ1-1, with 7 bases aligning to TRBD1. The CDR3 is 13 amino acids. Looked up from germline, CDR1 is LGHDT and CDR2 is YNNKEL (reference sequence). J lost 5 bases, V lost 6 bases, and 6 bases had no gene match. DNA for the CDR3: TGTGCCAGCAGTCACCAGGGGGGAACTGAAGCTTTCTTT. Translation: CASSHQGGTEAFF.

The chain has TRBV28 and TRBJ2-5, with D possibly TRBD2 on 5 matching bases. In germline, CDR1 is MDHEN, CDR2 SYDVKM. The CDR3 has 14 amino acids. V lost 1 base and J 2 bases, leaving 8 bases between the germline ends. The CDR3 nucleotides are TGTGCCAGCAGTTTATCCCCGGGGCAAGAGACCCAGTACTTC. Its protein product is CASSLSPGQETQYF.

Comments on this clone: The same CDR3 arises from other DNA sequences in this sample as well. The chain couples TRBV3-1 (or the pseudogene TRBV3-2) to TRBJ1-1, with D uncertain. Looked up from germline, CDR1 is LGHDT and CDR2 is YNNKEL (reference sequence). Trimming pared 4 bases from V and 0 bases from J, leaving 9 bases between. CDR3 length: 14 amino acids. Written as DNA, the CDR3 is TGTGCCAGCAGCCGTCCGGGGATGAACACTGAAGCTTTCTTT. As protein: CASSRPGMNTEAFF.